A selection of T cell receptor beta chains follows, all from one sample in a study of regulatory T cells in long-lasting Graves disease. TCRdb used MiXCR to reprocess the multiplex PCR reads, holding one entry per CDR3 protein. This table has fewer than 550,000 distinct CDR3 sequences, roughly 17% appearing once. This sample also belongs to another study, concerning T cells in Graves' hyperthyroidism and ophthalmopathy.

Sample: peripheral blood mononuclear cells (PBMCs), taken at new diagnosis, from a patient treated with antithyroid drugs. The receptor source for this set is a young woman with Graves disease. The CDR3 runs from the conserved cysteine through the conserved F or W. The D gene is left open where the match is weak. A row's size may be missing; if present it is once, few, many or a size class.

abundance	v_gene	j_gene	d_gene	CDR3nt	CDR3aa
many	TRBV3-1	TRBJ2-2	NA	TGTGCCAGCAGCCAAGAGTCGATCGGCAGGAACACCGGGGAGCTGTTTTTT	CASSQESIGRNTGELFF
many	TRBV28	TRBJ2-7	NA	TGTGCCAGCAGTAGGGCAGGACTATGGGGTAAGGCCAGCTACGAGCAGTACTTC	CASSRAGLWGKASYEQYF
large	TRBV20-1	TRBJ2-7	NA	TGCAGTGCTAGAGAAAGACTGGCCGTTTCGTGGGAGCAGTACTTC	CSARERLAVSWEQYF
once	TRBV28	TRBJ2-5	NA	TGTGCCAGCAGTTTAGTGGGGCACGGGGAGACCCAGTACTTC	CASSLVGHGETQYF
NA	TRBV29-1	TRBJ2-1	NA	TGCAGCGTTGAAGCCCACCAAGGGGGGGGCTATGTGACCTACAATGAGCAGTTCTTC	CSVEAHQGGGYVTYNEQFF
NA	TRBV27	TRBJ1-6	NA	TGTGCCAGCAGTTTAACCCACAATAATTCACCCCTCCACTTT	CASSLTHNNSPLHF
once	TRBV15	TRBJ1-5	NA	TGTGCCACCAGCGGGGCTTTTACGCGTCAGCCCCAGCATTTT	CATSGAFTRQPQHF
many	TRBV11-2	TRBJ2-1	NA	TGTGCCAGCAGCTTGGGGACGGCAAAGGGGCAGTTCTTC	CASSLGTAKGQFF
many	TRBV7-3	TRBJ2-3	TRBD2	TGTGCCAGCAGCTTAATGGCGGGAGGGCCGGTAGATACGCAGTATTTT	CASSLMAGGPVDTQYF
many	TRBV3-1	TRBJ1-5	TRBD1	TGTGCCAGCAGCCAAGATTCCCGGGACAGGGGGGTTCAGCCCCAGCATTTT	CASSQDSRDRGVQPQHF
many	TRBV20-1	TRBJ2-7	TRBD2	TGCAGTGCTAGAGCCGGGACTAACTCCTACGAGCAGTACTTC	CSARAGTNSYEQYF
NA	TRBV10-3	TRBJ2-6	NA	TGTGCCACCAGGGGTGAAGGGGCCAACGTCCTGACTTTC	CATRGEGANVLTF
NA	TRBV30	TRBJ2-5	NA	TGTGCCCGGAGTGAGGGGACCGAAGAGACCCAGTACTTC	CARSEGTEETQYF
many	TRBV30	TRBJ2-7	NA	TGTGCCAGTGACCGAATCCAGTTCCACGAGCAGTACTTC	CASDRIQFHEQYF
many	TRBV18	TRBJ1-1	NA	TGTGCCAGCTCACCACCGCCAGATATGAACACTGAAGCTTTCTTT	CASSPPPDMNTEAFF
once	TRBV3-1	TRBJ2-2	NA	TGTGCCAGCAGCTCCACTATGACGAACACCGGGGAGCTGTTTTTT	CASSSTMTNTGELFF
many	TRBV7-3	TRBJ2-3	NA	TGTGCCAGCAGCTTAAATCCTAGCTCCCCAGATACGCAGTATTTT	CASSLNPSSPDTQYF
few	TRBV2	TRBJ1-5	NA	TGTGCCAGCAGTGAATTCCAGGGGACATATAGCAATCAGCCCCAGCATTTT	CASSEFQGTYSNQPQHF
many	TRBV28	TRBJ1-1	TRBD1	TGTGCCAGCAGTTCGGACAGGGCGAACACTGAAGCTTTCTTT	CASSSDRANTEAFF
NA	TRBV28	TRBJ1-1	TRBD1	TGTGCCAGCAGTTCAAACACAGGGGGCGTCACTGAAGCTTTCTTT	CASSSNTGGVTEAFF
many	TRBV11-3	TRBJ2-7	NA	TGTGCCAGCAGCCTAGTGACAGAGATCTACTCCTACGAGCAGTACTTC	CASSLVTEIYSYEQYF
many	TRBV5-1	TRBJ1-1	NA	TGCGCCAGCAAATCAGGGTCAGCCAACACTGAAGCTTTCTTT	CASKSGSANTEAFF
NA	TRBV7-2	TRBJ1-1	TRBD1	TGTGCCAGCAGCTTAATTGACAGGGGTGGAACTGAAGCTTTCTTT	CASSLIDRGGTEAFF
many	TRBV7-6	TRBJ2-7	NA	TGTGCCAGCAGCTTATCCCCAGGGACAACCTACGAGCAGTACTTC	CASSLSPGTTYEQYF
NA	TRBV11-2	TRBJ1-1	NA	TGTGCCAGCAGCCCGCCCCGGTTGGGCACTGAAGCTTTCTTT	CASSPPRLGTEAFF
many	TRBV7-2	TRBJ2-7	TRBD2	TGCGCCAGCAGCCAAGACACGACTAGCGGGAGTTACGAGCAGTACTTC	CASSQDTTSGSYEQYF
many	TRBV12-3/TRBV12-4	TRBJ1-6	TRBD1	TGTGCCAGCAGGGACACAGGGGGCGGGTCACCCCTCCACTTT	CASRDTGGGSPLHF
few	TRBV20-1	TRBJ2-1	NA	TGCAGTGCTCCCCGGCGGCACCTCAATGAGCAGTTCTTC	CSAPRRHLNEQFF
few	TRBV6-5	TRBJ2-1	NA	TGTGCCAGCAGTTATCACAATGAGCAGTTCTTC	CASSYHNEQFF
few	TRBV2	TRBJ2-1	TRBD2	TGTGCCAGCAGGAGGACTAGCGGGAGTTCCAATGAGCAGTTCTTC	CASRRTSGSSNEQFF
many	TRBV11-3	TRBJ2-2	NA	TGTGCCAGCAGCCCCGGGCCGGGACTGCCGAACACCGGGGAGCTGTTTTTT	CASSPGPGLPNTGELFF
many	TRBV28	TRBJ2-7	NA	TGTGCCAGCAGTGGCGCGTTATTTGGCTACGAGCAGTACTTC	CASSGALFGYEQYF